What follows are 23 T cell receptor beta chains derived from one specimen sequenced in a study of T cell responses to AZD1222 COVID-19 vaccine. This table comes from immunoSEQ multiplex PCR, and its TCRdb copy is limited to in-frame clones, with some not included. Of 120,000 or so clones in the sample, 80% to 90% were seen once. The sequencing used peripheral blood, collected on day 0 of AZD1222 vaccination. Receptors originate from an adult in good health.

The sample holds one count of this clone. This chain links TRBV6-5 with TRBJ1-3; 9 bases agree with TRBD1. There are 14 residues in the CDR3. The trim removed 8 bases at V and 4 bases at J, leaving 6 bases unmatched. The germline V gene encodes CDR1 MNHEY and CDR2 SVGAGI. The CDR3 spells CASGQQGAGNTIYF. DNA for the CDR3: TGTGCCAGCGGGCAACAGGGGGCGGGAAACACCATATATTTT.

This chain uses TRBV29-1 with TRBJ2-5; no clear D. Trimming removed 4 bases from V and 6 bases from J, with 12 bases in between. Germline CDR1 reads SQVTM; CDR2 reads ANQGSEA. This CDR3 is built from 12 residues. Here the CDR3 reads CSVGQDRKTQYF. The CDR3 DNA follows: TGCAGCGTTGGCCAGGACCGAAAGACCCAGTACTTC. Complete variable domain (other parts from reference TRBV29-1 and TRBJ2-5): SAVISQKPSRDICQRGTSLTIQCQVDSQVTMMFWYRQQPGQSLTLIATANQGSEATYESGFVIDKFPISRPNLTFSTLTVSNMSPEDSSIYLCSVGQDRKTQYFGPGTRLLVL.

The CDR3 sequence: CASSPLNTGELFF. Written as DNA, the CDR3 is TGTGCCAGCAGCCCACTAAACACCGGGGAGCTGTTTTTT. The chain has TRBV7-8 and TRBJ2-2; D uncertain. The germline V gene encodes CDR1 SGHVS and CDR2 FQNEAQ. The CDR3 is 13 amino acids. Trimming left V 5 bases short and J 2 bases short, with 6 bases between.

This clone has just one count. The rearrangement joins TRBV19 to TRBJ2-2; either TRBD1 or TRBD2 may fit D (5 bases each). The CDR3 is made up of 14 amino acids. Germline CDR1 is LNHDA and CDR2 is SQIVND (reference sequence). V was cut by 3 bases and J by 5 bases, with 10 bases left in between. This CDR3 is CASSIGGRTGELFF. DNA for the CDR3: TGTGCCAGTAGTATTGGGGGAAGGACCGGGGAGCTGTTTTTT.

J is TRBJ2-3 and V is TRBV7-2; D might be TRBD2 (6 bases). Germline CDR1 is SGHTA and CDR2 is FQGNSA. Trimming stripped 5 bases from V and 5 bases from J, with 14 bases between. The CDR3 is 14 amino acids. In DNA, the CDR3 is TGTGCCAGCAGCAAAACGGGGGAAAGAGATACGCAGTATTTT. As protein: CASSKTGERDTQYF.

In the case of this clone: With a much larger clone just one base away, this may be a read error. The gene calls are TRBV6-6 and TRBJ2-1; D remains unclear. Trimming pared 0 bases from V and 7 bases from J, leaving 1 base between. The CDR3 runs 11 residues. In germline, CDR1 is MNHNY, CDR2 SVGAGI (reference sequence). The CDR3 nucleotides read TGTGCCAGCAGTTACTCGAATGAGCAGTTCTTC. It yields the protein CASSYSNEQFF.

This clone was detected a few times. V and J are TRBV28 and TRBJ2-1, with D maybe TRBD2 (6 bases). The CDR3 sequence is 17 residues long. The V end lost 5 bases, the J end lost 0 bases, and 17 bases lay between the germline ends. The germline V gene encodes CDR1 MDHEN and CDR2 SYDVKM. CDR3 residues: CASSPPRGGTSYNEQFF. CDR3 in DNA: TGTGCCAGCAGTCCGCCGAGGGGAGGAACCTCCTACAATGAGCAGTTCTTC.

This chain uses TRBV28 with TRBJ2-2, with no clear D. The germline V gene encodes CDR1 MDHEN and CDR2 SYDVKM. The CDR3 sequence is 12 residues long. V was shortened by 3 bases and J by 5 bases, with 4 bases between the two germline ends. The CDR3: CASSLRTGELFF. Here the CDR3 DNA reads TGTGCCAGCAGTTTGAGAACCGGGGAGCTGTTTTTT.

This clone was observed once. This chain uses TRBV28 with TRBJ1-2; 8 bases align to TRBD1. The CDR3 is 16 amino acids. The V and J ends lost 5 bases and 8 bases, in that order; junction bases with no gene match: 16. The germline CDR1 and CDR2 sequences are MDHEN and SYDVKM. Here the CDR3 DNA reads TGTGCCAGCAGTCGGACCGGGACAGGCGGGATATGGGGCTACACCTTC. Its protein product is CASSRTGTGGIWGYTF.

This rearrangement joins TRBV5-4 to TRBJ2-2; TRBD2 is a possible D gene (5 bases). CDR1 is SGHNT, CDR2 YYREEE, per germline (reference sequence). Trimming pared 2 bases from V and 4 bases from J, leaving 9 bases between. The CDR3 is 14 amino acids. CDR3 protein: CASSFQRATGELFF. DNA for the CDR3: TGTGCCAGCAGCTTCCAGAGGGCCACCGGGGAGCTGTTTTTT.

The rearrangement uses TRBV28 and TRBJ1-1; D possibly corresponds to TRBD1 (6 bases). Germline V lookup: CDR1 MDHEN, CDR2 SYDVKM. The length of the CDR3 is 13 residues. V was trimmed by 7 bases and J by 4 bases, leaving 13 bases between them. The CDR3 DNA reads TGTGCCAGCAACCCGGACAGCCTCACTGAAGCTTTCTTT. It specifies CASNPDSLTEAFF. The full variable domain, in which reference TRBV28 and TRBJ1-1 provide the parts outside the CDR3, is DVKVTQSSRYLVKRTGEKVFLECVQDMDHENMFWYRQDPGLGLRLIYFSYDVKMKEKGDIPEGYSVSREKKERFSLILESASTNQTSMYLCASNPDSLTEAFFGQGTRLTVV.

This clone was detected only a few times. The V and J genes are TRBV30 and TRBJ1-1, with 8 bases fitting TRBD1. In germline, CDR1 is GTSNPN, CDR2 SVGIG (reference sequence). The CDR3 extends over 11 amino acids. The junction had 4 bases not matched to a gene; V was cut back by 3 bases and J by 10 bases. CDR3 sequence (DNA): TGTGCCTGGAGCAAAACAGGGGGAGCTTTCTTT. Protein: CAWSKTGGAFF.

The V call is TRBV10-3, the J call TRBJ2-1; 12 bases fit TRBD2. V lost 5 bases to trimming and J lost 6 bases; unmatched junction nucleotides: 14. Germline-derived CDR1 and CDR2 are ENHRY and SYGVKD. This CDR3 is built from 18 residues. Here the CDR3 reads CAISPGLAGLAGANEQFF. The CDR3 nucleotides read TGTGCCATCAGTCCGGGACTAGCGGGTCTCGCCGGGGCCAATGAGCAGTTCTTC.

Written as DNA, the CDR3 is TGTGCCACCAGTGATTTGAACAGGGCAGGCACCGGGGAGCTGTTTTTT. It encodes CATSDLNRAGTGELFF. V and J are TRBV24-1 and TRBJ2-2; D might be TRBD1 (6 bases). V was trimmed by 0 bases and J by 4 bases, leaving 11 bases between them. CDR3 length: 16 amino acids. Germline CDR1 is KGHDR and CDR2 is SFDVKD.

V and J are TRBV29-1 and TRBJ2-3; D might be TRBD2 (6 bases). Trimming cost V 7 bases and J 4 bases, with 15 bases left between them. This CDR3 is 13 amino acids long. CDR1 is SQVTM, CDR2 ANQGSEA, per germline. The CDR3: CSAGSQRADTQYF. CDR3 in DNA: TGCAGCGCCGGTAGCCAGCGGGCAGATACGCAGTATTTT.

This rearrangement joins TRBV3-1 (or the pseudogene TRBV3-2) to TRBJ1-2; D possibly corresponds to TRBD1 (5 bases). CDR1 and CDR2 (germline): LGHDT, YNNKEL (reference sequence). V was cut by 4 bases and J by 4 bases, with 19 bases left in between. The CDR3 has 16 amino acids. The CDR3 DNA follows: TGTGCCAGCAGCCGAACAAAGGTCCCTGGGGGCTATGGCTACACCTTC. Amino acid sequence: CASSRTKVPGGYGYTF.

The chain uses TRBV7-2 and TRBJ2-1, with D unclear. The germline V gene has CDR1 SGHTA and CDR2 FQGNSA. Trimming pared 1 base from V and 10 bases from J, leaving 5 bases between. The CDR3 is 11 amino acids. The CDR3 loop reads CASSLGSEQFF. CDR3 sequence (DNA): TGTGCCAGCAGCTTAGGAAGCGAGCAGTTCTTC.

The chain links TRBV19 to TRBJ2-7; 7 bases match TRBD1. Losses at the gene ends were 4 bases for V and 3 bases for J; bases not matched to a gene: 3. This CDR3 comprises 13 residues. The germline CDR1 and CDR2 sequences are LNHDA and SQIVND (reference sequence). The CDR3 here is CASSTRTGYEQYF. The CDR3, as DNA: TGTGCCAGTAGTACCCGGACAGGCTACGAGCAGTACTTC.

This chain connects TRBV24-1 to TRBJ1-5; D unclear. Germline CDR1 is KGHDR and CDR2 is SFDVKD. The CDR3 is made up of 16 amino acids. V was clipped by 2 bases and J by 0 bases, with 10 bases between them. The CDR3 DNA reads TGTGCCACCAGTGATTCCTCGTTCGGTAGCAATCAGCCCCAGCATTTT. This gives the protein CATSDSSFGSNQPQHF.

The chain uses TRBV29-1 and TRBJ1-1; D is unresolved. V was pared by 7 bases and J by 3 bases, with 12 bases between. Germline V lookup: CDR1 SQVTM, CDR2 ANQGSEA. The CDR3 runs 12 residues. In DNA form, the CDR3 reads TGCAGCGCAGCAAGGGCCGACACTGAAGCTTTCTTT. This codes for CSAARADTEAFF.

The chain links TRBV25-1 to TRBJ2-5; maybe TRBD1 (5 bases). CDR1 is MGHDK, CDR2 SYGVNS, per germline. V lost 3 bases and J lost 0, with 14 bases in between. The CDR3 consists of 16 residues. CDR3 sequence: CASSDQGIGNQETQYF. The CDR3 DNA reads TGTGCCAGCAGTGACCAGGGCATTGGGAACCAAGAGACCCAGTACTTC.

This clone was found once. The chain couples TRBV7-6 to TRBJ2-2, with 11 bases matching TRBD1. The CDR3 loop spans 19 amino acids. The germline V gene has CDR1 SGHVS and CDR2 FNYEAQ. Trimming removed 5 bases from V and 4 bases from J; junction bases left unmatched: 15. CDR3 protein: CASSPGVGQGARGTGELFF. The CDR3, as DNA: TGTGCCAGCAGCCCCGGAGTTGGACAGGGGGCGCGTGGCACCGGGGAGCTGTTTTTT.

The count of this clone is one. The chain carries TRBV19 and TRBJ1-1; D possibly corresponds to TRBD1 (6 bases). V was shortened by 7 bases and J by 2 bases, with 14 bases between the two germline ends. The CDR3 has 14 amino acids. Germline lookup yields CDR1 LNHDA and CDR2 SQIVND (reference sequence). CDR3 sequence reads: CASNLQGANTEAFF. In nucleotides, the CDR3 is TGTGCCAGTAACCTACAGGGCGCTAACACTGAAGCTTTCTTT. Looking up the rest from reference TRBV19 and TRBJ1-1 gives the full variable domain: DGGITQSPKYLFRKEGQNVTLSCEQNLNHDAMYWYRQDPGQGLRLIYYSQIVNDFQKGDIAEGYSVSREKKESFPLTVTSAQKNPTAFYLCASNLQGANTEAFFGQGTRLTVV.